The 24 T cell receptor beta chains given below trace back to one sample, sequenced in a study of blood T cell repertoires in COVID-19. Assay used: immunoSEQ multiplex PCR; TCRdb lists only in-frame clones, some missing. The sample includes over 90,000 clones, more than 80% of them seen just once. The specimen was peripheral blood. Receptor source: a woman aged 55-69 years with acute or convalescent COVID-19.

This chain joins TRBV5-1 and TRBJ1-1; 7 bases are a match to TRBD1. The V segment lost 3 bases and the J segment 1 base; nucleotides outside the gene matches: 6. The V gene's germline CDR1 is SGHRS and CDR2 YFSETQ. CDR3 length: 15 residues. The CDR3 loop is CASSWMTGSNTEAFF. Written as DNA, the CDR3 is TGCGCCAGCAGCTGGATGACAGGGTCGAACACTGAAGCTTTCTTT.

CDR3: CAISDFGANTGELFF. DNA of the CDR3: TGTGCCATCAGTGATTTCGGGGCGAACACCGGGGAGCTGTTTTTT. V is TRBV10-3 and J is TRBJ2-2, with D possibly being TRBD2 (5 bases). Between the trimmed V and J ends, which lost 3 bases and 0 bases, there was a span of 8 bases. From germline, CDR1 is ENHRY and CDR2 SYGVKD. This CDR3 has 15 amino acids.

CDR3 sequence: CASSFNGQATGELFF. For the CDR3, the DNA is TGTGCCAGCAGTTTTAACGGACAGGCCACCGGGGAGCTGTTTTTT. This chain joins TRBV28 and TRBJ2-2; 7 bases line up with TRBD1. In germline, CDR1 is MDHEN, CDR2 SYDVKM. The length of the CDR3 is 15 residues. After removal of 3 bases from V and 4 bases from J, the junction contained 5 bases not matched to a gene.

The chain has TRBV29-1 and TRBJ1-1, with TRBD1 identical over 9 bases. V lost 7 bases to trimming and J lost 1 base; unmatched junction nucleotides: 4. In germline, CDR1 is SQVTM, CDR2 ANQGSEA. This CDR3 has 13 residues. The CDR3 sequence: CSGDRVGNTEAFF. In DNA, the CDR3 is TGCAGCGGGGACAGGGTAGGGAACACTGAAGCTTTCTTT.

This chain links TRBV9 with TRBJ1-2; TRBD1 is a possible D gene (5 bases). There are 14 residues in the CDR3. Germline V lookup: CDR1 SGDLS, CDR2 YYNGEE. Trimming stripped 4 bases from V and 7 bases from J, with 17 bases between. CDR3 bases: TGTGCCAGCAGCCCCCGCTTGGGGGGAGTTGGCTACACCTTC. As protein: CASSPRLGGVGYTF.

This clone was counted between two and nine times. The chain carries TRBV6-5 and TRBJ1-5, with 7 bases aligning to TRBD1. This CDR3 comprises 14 residues. Trimming removed 6 bases from V and 5 bases from J; junction bases left unmatched: 7. The germline V gene has CDR1 MNHEY and CDR2 SVGAGI. The CDR3 region is CASRGQRWDQPQHF. The CDR3 DNA follows: TGTGCCAGCAGGGGACAGAGGTGGGATCAGCCCCAGCATTTT.

A single count supports this clone. The rearrangement links TRBV7-2 to TRBJ1-5; TRBD1 might be the D (5 bases). The CDR3 contains 14 residues. Trimming shortened V by 4 bases and J by 7 bases, and 14 bases separated the two germline ends. The germline V gene encodes CDR1 SGHTA and CDR2 FQGNSA. The CDR3 reads CASSYGTGGQPQHF. In nucleotides, the CDR3 is TGTGCCAGCAGCTACGGGACGGGGGGACAGCCCCAGCATTTT.

This chain links TRBV5-6 with TRBJ2-5; 14 bases are shared with TRBD2. Germline V gives CDR1 SGHDT, CDR2 YYEEEE. The CDR3 consists of 19 residues. Unmatched junction bases numbered 13, after V lost 1 base and J lost 5 bases. The CDR3 here is CASSLLLGRLAGGKETQYF. The DNA for the CDR3 is TGTGCCAGCAGCTTGCTGCTAGGGAGACTAGCGGGAGGGAAGGAGACCCAGTACTTC. Variable domain in full (rest from reference TRBV5-6 and TRBJ2-5): DAGVTQSPTHLIKTRGQQVTLRCSPKSGHDTVSWYQQALGQGPQFIFQYYEEEERQRGNFPDRFSGHQFPNYSSELNVNALLLGDSALYLCASSLLLGRLAGGKETQYFGPGTRLLVL.

The chain carries TRBV21-1 and TRBJ2-7; the table's D call, TRBD2, was not checked against the DNA. TRBV21-1 is marked as a pseudogene. The CDR3 is 16 amino acids. CDR3 DNA: TGTGCCAGCAGCACGACCGGGACTAGCGACACCTACGAGCAGTACGTC. It codes for CASSTTGTSDTYEQYV.

The chain is built from TRBV5-1 and TRBJ2-1; 9 nucleotides match TRBD2. Germline V gene sequence: CDR1 SGHRS, CDR2 YFSETQ. Losses at the gene ends were 4 bases for V and 9 bases for J; bases not matched to a gene: 5. The CDR3 has 13 residues. The CDR3 nucleotides are TGCGCCAGCAGCGCTAGCGGGATAGGTGAGCAGTTCTTC. Its protein is CASSASGIGEQFF.

V usage is TRBV27 and J usage is TRBJ2-1; TRBD2 matches 14 bases. V was clipped by 2 bases and J by 9 bases; unmatched bases: 9. CDR1 MNHEY and CDR2 SMNVEV come from the germline V gene (reference sequence). This CDR3 comprises 17 residues. The CDR3 coding sequence is TGTGCCAGCAGTTTAGTCCCGGGACTAGCGGGAGTGGGTGAGCAGTTCTTC. Amino acids: CASSLVPGLAGVGEQFF.

This rearrangement joins TRBV7-9 to TRBJ2-3; no firm D call. Per germline, CDR1 SEHNR and CDR2 FQNEAQ (reference sequence). This CDR3 region has 13 residues. With 5 bases removed from V and 1 base from J, the gap between germline ends came to 7 bases. The CDR3 sequence is CASSPYGTDTQYF. DNA of the CDR3: TGTGCCAGCAGCCCCTACGGCACAGATACGCAGTATTTT. The entire variable domain, with the rest obtained from reference TRBV7-9 and TRBJ2-3, is as follows: DTGVSQNPRHKITKRGQNVTFRCDPISEHNRLYWYRQTLGQGPEFLTYFQNEAQLEKSRLLSDRFSAERPKGSFSTLEIQRTEQGDSAMYLCASSPYGTDTQYFGPGTRLTVL.

CDR3 in DNA: TGCAGCGTTGAAAGGTCGAGGACTGAAGCTTTCTTT. Protein sequence: CSVERSRTEAFF. The chain combines TRBV29-1 with TRBJ1-1; D not certain. V was pared by 2 bases and J by 5 bases, with 9 bases between. Germline V gene data show CDR1 as SQVTM and CDR2 as ANQGSEA. CDR3 size: 12 residues. Supplemented by reference TRBV29-1 and TRBJ1-1, the full variable domain reads SAVISQKPSRDICQRGTSLTIQCQVDSQVTMMFWYRQQPGQSLTLIATANQGSEATYESGFVIDKFPISRPNLTFSTLTVSNMSPEDSSIYLCSVERSRTEAFFGQGTRLTVV.

V usage is TRBV13 and J usage is TRBJ2-7, with no clear D. V dropped 5 bases and J dropped 6 bases, with 11 bases sitting between them. The CDR3 has 12 amino acids. Germline loops: CDR1 PRHDT, CDR2 FYEKMQ (reference sequence). CDR3 nucleotide sequence: TGTGCCAGCAGCCTCAACCTAGGCGAGCAGTACGTC. It translates to CASSLNLGEQYV.

This clone was seen only a few times. The J gene is TRBJ2-7, the V gene TRBV28; 11 nucleotides match TRBD1. The CDR3 has 15 amino acids. V was clipped by 7 bases and J by 3 bases; unmatched bases: 8. CDR1 is MDHEN and CDR2 is SYDVKM in the germline V gene. The CDR3 reads CASTPAGTGGYEQYF. The CDR3 DNA reads as TGTGCCAGCACCCCGGCCGGGACAGGGGGCTACGAGCAGTACTTC.

This clone was counted once. The chain uses TRBV5-1 and TRBJ2-2; weak D call: TRBD2 (5 bases). V was pared by 0 bases and J by 3 bases, with 9 bases between. CDR1 SGHRS and CDR2 YFSETQ come from the germline V gene. The CDR3 contains 15 residues. The chain's CDR3 is CASSLAGKDTGELFF. The CDR3 DNA is TGCGCCAGCAGCTTGGCGGGAAAGGACACCGGGGAGCTGTTTTTT.

J is TRBJ2-7 and V is TRBV19; TRBD2 matches 10 bases. The CDR3 runs to 17 residues. Germline V gene data show CDR1 as LNHDA and CDR2 as SQIVND (reference sequence). The CDR3 protein is CPLSALAGAPILYEQYF. The CDR3 DNA sequence: TGTCCCCTATCCGCGCTAGCGGGAGCCCCGATCCTCTACGAGCAGTACTTC.

This chain joins TRBV6-6 and TRBJ2-2, with TRBD2 identical over 9 bases. V shed 5 bases and J 7 bases; nucleotides not matched to a gene: 17. CDR3 size: 18 residues. CDR1 is MNHNY, CDR2 SVGAGI, per germline (reference sequence). The CDR3 coding sequence is TGTGCCAGCAGTCGGTCCGGGGCTAGCGGGACCACACGCGGGGAGCTGTTTTTT. Translated: CASSRSGASGTTRGELFF.

This sequence joins TRBV3-1 (or the pseudogene TRBV3-2) and TRBJ2-5, with TRBD2 as a possible D gene (5 bases). Germline-derived CDR1 and CDR2 are LGHDT and YNNKEL (reference sequence). This CDR3 has 12 residues. V lost 0 bases to trimming and J lost 8 bases, with 7 bases between them. CDR3 loop: CASSQDGVTQYF. The CDR3 DNA follows: TGTGCCAGCAGCCAAGACGGGGTAACCCAGTACTTC.

The chain combines TRBV27 with TRBJ2-1; D is undetermined. V dropped 3 bases and J dropped 7 bases, with 10 bases sitting between them. The CDR3 sequence is 13 residues long. Per germline, CDR1 MNHEY and CDR2 SMNVEV (reference sequence). This CDR3 reads CASSFSSGNEQFF. CDR3 nucleotide sequence: TGTGCCAGCAGTTTCAGCTCCGGGAATGAGCAGTTCTTC.

The chain couples TRBV18 to TRBJ1-1, with 10 bases matching TRBD1. The germline V gene encodes CDR1 KGHSH and CDR2 LQKENI. J was trimmed by 4 bases and V by 2 bases; bases with no gene match: 10. This CDR3 contains 17 residues. The CDR3 nucleotides are TGTGCCAGCTCACCAAAGGACAGGGGGGGGAGGGGCACTGAAGCTTTCTTT. Translation gives CASSPKDRGGRGTEAFF.

The rearrangement links TRBV9 to TRBJ1-2, with TRBD1 as a possible D gene (5 bases). CDR3 length: 15 amino acids. Per germline, CDR1 SGDLS and CDR2 YYNGEE. The V end lost 0 bases, the J end lost 3 bases, and 12 bases lay between the germline ends. CDR3: CASSVGQGKDYGYTF. The CDR3 DNA is TGTGCCAGCAGCGTAGGTCAGGGAAAGGACTATGGCTACACCTTC.

The chain couples TRBV28 to TRBJ1-1; D is unresolved. Germline V gene data show CDR1 as MDHEN and CDR2 as SYDVKM. V lost 5 bases and J lost 0, with 13 bases in between. The CDR3 sequence is 15 residues long. For the CDR3, the DNA is TGTGCCAGCAGTCCCCCCCGAGGCCTGAACACTGAAGCTTTCTTT. It encodes CASSPPRGLNTEAFF.

V is TRBV30 and J is TRBJ1-1; TRBD1 might be the D (5 bases). This CDR3 region has 13 residues. Trimming removed 6 bases from V and 6 bases from J, with 17 bases in between. Per germline, CDR1 GTSNPN and CDR2 SVGIG (reference sequence). The CDR3 DNA reads TGTGCCTGCCCCGTACGGGGGACCGCTGAAGCTTTCTTT. Protein: CACPVRGTAEAFF.